This passage covers 30 T cell receptor beta chains from one sample sequenced in a study of early stage breast cancer tumors. Using immunoSEQ multiplex PCR, the repertoire was profiled, and TCRdb retains in-frame clones only, with some absent. Among tens of thousands of clones listed, around three quarters were seen once. The sample consisted of blood. All receptors come from a person under 45 with breast cancer.

The CDR3 region has the DNA TGTGCCAGCAGTTCATCTTCTAGCGGGGGTGTTCCGCAGTACTTC. It translates to CASSSSSSGGVPQYF. V usage is TRBV6-6 and J usage is TRBJ2-7, with TRBD2 matching over 10 bases. V was clipped by 4 bases and J by 9 bases; unmatched bases: 12. The length of the CDR3 is 15 residues. Germline CDR1 and CDR2: MNHNY and SVGAGI (reference sequence).

The chain is built from TRBV5-1 and TRBJ2-4; D possibly corresponds to TRBD1 (5 bases). The CDR3 contains 17 residues. Looked up from germline, CDR1 is SGHRS and CDR2 is YFSETQ. V dropped 3 bases and J dropped 1 base, with 17 bases sitting between them. In DNA form, the CDR3 reads TGCGCCAGCAGCTCCCAACCCAGGGTCGATGCCAAAAACATTCAGTACTTC. This translates into CASSSQPRVDAKNIQYF.

The gene calls are TRBV9 and TRBJ2-3, with 11 bases fitting TRBD2. The ends lost 4 bases at V and 4 bases at J; junction bases unmatched: 8. Germline-derived CDR1 and CDR2 are SGDLS and YYNGEE. The CDR3 runs 16 residues. The CDR3 DNA reads as TGTGCCAGCAGCATATCGACTAGCGGGATTGCAGATACGCAGTATTTT. It yields the protein CASSISTSGIADTQYF.

The DNA of the CDR3 is TGTGCCAGCAGCTCCAATAGCGGGAGGGCCTACGAGCAGTACTTC. Translation gives CASSSNSGRAYEQYF. The rearrangement uses TRBV11-2 and TRBJ2-7, with 11 bases matching TRBD2. The ends lost 4 bases at V and 2 bases at J; junction bases unmatched: 4. Germline V CDR1 and CDR2: SGHAT, FQNNGV. The length of the CDR3 is 15 residues. Full variable domain (rest looked up from reference TRBV11-2 and TRBJ2-7): EAGVAQSPRYKIIEKRQSVAFWCNPISGHATLYWYQQILGQGPKLLIQFQNNGVVDDSQLPKDRFSAERLKGVDSTLKIQPAKLEDSAVYLCASSSNSGRAYEQYFGPGTRLTVT.

The chain employs TRBV11-2 and TRBJ2-1, with D perhaps TRBD2 (6 bases). Germline lookup yields CDR1 SGHAT and CDR2 FQNNGV. Trimming cost V 5 bases and J 4 bases, with 9 bases left between them. The CDR3 sequence is 13 residues long. This CDR3 is CASSQGLYNEQFF. The CDR3 bases are TGTGCCAGCAGCCAGGGACTTTACAATGAGCAGTTCTTC.

This clone has just a few counts. The gene calls are TRBV29-1 and TRBJ2-1, with D possibly TRBD2 on 6 matching bases. The CDR3 spans 15 residues. Germline CDR1 is SQVTM and CDR2 is ANQGSEA. The V end was cut by 3 bases, the J end by 5 bases, with 17 bases between. CDR3 sequence reads: CSVEGGLRINNEQFF. The CDR3 region has the DNA TGCAGCGTTGAGGGTGGACTACGGATAAACAATGAGCAGTTCTTC.

The chain has TRBV12-2 and TRBJ2-4; the table's TRBD2 call for D was not verified on the DNA. TRBV12-2 is flagged as a pseudogene. The CDR3 runs 14 residues. CDR3 residues: CASRSALPPAIQYF. CDR3 in DNA: TGTGCAAGTCGCTCTGCCCTACCCCCTGCCATTCAGTACTTC.

The chain employs TRBV19 and TRBJ2-1; the match to TRBD2 covers 10 bases. J lost 5 bases, V lost 7 bases, and 2 bases had no gene match. Germline assignment: CDR1 LNHDA and CDR2 SQIVND (reference sequence). The CDR3 is made up of 13 amino acids. The CDR3 coding sequence is TGTGCCAGTACTAGCGGGGGACACAATGAGCAGTTCTTC. This gives the protein CASTSGGHNEQFF.

This rearrangement joins TRBV18 to TRBJ1-5; TRBD1 might be the D (6 bases). The CDR3 covers 14 residues. The germline V gene has CDR1 KGHSH and CDR2 LQKENI. V lost 3 bases and J lost 7, with 13 bases in between. The CDR3 bases are TGTGCCAGCTCACCTTCAGGGGAGCTGCAGCCCCAGCATTTT. Translating gives CASSPSGELQPQHF.

The CDR3, as DNA: TGTGCCTGGAGTAAGGGCCGGGGGAATGGCTACACCTTC. This codes for CAWSKGRGNGYTF. J is TRBJ1-2 and V is TRBV30; possible D gene TRBD1, 5 bases. V dropped 2 bases and J dropped 6 bases, with 13 bases sitting between them. CDR3 length: 13 residues. Germline CDR1 and CDR2: GTSNPN and SVGIG (reference sequence).

The genes are TRBV2 and TRBJ2-7; no clear D. The CDR3 has 12 residues. The germline V and J ends were trimmed by 3 bases and 3 bases, with 6 bases remaining between them. In germline, CDR1 is SNHLY, CDR2 FYNNEI. CDR3 residues: CASSDRFYEQYF. The CDR3, as DNA: TGTGCCAGCAGTGATCGGTTCTACGAGCAGTACTTC.

The genes are TRBV9 and TRBJ1-1, with D unclear. The CDR3 contains 13 residues. V lost 0 bases and J 0 bases, leaving 3 bases between the germline ends. Germline V gene lookup returns CDR1 SGDLS and CDR2 YYNGEE. DNA of the CDR3: TGTGCCAGCAGCGTAGGGATGAACACTGAAGCTTTCTTT. It encodes CASSVGMNTEAFF.

J is TRBJ2-7 and V is TRBV18; 11 positions agree with TRBD1. CDR1 and CDR2 (germline): KGHSH, LQKENI. The CDR3 extends over 16 amino acids. V shed 2 bases and J 3 bases; nucleotides not matched to a gene: 6. CDR3 sequence: CASSPAGQGVYYEQYF. Written as DNA, the CDR3 is TGTGCCAGCTCACCAGCGGGACAGGGGGTTTACTACGAGCAGTACTTC. Based on the CDR3 plus reference TRBV18 and TRBJ2-7, the full variable domain is NAGVMQNPRHLVRRRGQEARLRCSPMKGHSHVYWYRQLPEEGLKFMVYLQKENIIDESGMPKERFSAEFPKEGPSILRIQQVVRGDSAAYFCASSPAGQGVYYEQYFGPGTRLTVT.

The chain couples TRBV19 to TRBJ1-4; 7 bases map to TRBD1. Germline CDR1 is LNHDA and CDR2 is SQIVND (reference sequence). CDR3 length: 19 amino acids. J lost 0 bases, V lost 3 bases, and 13 bases had no gene match. CDR3 sequence (DNA): TGTGCCAGTAGTATTGCAGGAGTGGGACAGACTGCAACTAATGAAAAACTGTTTTTT. It translates to CASSIAGVGQTATNEKLFF.

CDR3 protein: CASSQSLGNTIYF. The CDR3 nucleotides read TGTGCCAGCAGCCAATCCCTTGGAAACACCATATATTTT. The chain is built from TRBV4-2 and TRBJ1-3; D gene unclear. The CDR3 is 13 amino acids. V lost 2 bases, J lost 3 bases, and 5 bases lay in between. From germline, CDR1 is LGHNA and CDR2 YNFKEQ.

J is TRBJ2-1 and V is TRBV5-4; the D call may be TRBD1 or TRBD2 (6 bases each). The CDR3 length is 14 residues. Deletions cut 2 bases from V and 8 bases from J, with 14 bases between. Germline V gene lookup returns CDR1 SGHNT and CDR2 YYREEE (reference sequence). The CDR3 region has the DNA TGTGCCAGCAGCTTTTGGGGGCGCGGGGATGAGCAGTTCTTC. It translates to CASSFWGRGDEQFF.

This chain uses TRBV7-2 with TRBJ2-3, with a tentative D call TRBD2 (6 bases). Germline V lookup: CDR1 SGHTA, CDR2 FQGNSA. V lost 2 bases, J lost 0 bases, and 12 bases lay in between. The CDR3 sequence is 16 residues long. The CDR3 coding sequence is TGTGCCAGCAGCTTACGTCTAGCGTCTAGCACAGATACGCAGTATTTT. It yields the protein CASSLRLASSTDTQYF.

This clone was found a few times. The chain combines TRBV5-1 with TRBJ2-6; TRBD2 matches 9 bases. The CDR3 loop spans 18 amino acids. From germline, CDR1 is SGHRS and CDR2 YFSETQ. The V gene end was trimmed by 3 bases and the J gene end by 0 bases; junction bases not matched to a gene: 7. The CDR3 spells CASSSPSGTGSGANVLTF. For the CDR3, the DNA is TGCGCCAGCAGCTCGCCTAGCGGGACGGGCTCTGGGGCCAACGTCCTGACTTTC.

The DNA of the CDR3 is TGTGCCAGCAACACGGGGAGGGAAGCCTACGAGCAGTACTTC. Protein: CASNTGREAYEQYF. The J gene is TRBJ2-7, the V gene TRBV7-2, with 7 bases identical to TRBD2. This CDR3 is built from 14 residues. Germline loops: CDR1 SGHTA, CDR2 FQGNSA. J lost 2 bases, V lost 7 bases, and 8 bases had no gene match.

The chain has TRBV4-2 and TRBJ1-3; D is undetermined. V was trimmed by 1 base and J by 5 bases, leaving 12 bases between them. This CDR3 is built from 15 residues. Germline V lookup: CDR1 LGHNA, CDR2 YNFKEQ. The CDR3 loop is CASSQVEADRNTIYF. The CDR3 DNA sequence: TGTGCCAGCAGCCAAGTTGAAGCAGATCGAAACACCATATATTTT.

This clone was observed a handful of times. The chain links TRBV5-6 to TRBJ1-1; D call uncertain. CDR1 and CDR2 from the germline V gene are SGHDT and YYEEEE. CDR3 length: 14 residues. With 2 bases removed from V and 0 bases from J, the gap between germline ends came to 8 bases. The CDR3 bases are TGTGCCAGCAGCTTTCTGACGGTGAACACTGAAGCTTTCTTT. This sequence encodes CASSFLTVNTEAFF.

CDR3 in amino acids: CASSMRQASGWTTDTQYF. CDR3 nucleotides: TGTGCCAGTAGTATGCGGCAGGCTAGCGGGTGGACCACAGATACGCAGTATTTT. This chain joins TRBV19 and TRBJ2-3, with 8 bases fitting TRBD2. The CDR3 length is 18 residues. Germline V gene sequence: CDR1 LNHDA, CDR2 SQIVND (reference sequence). Losses at the gene ends were 3 bases for V and 2 bases for J; bases not matched to a gene: 13.

V and J are TRBV6-5 and TRBJ2-5; possible D gene TRBD1, 6 bases. Germline V CDR1 and CDR2: MNHEY, SVGAGI. Trimming cost V 6 bases and J 7 bases, with 15 bases left between them. The CDR3 is 13 amino acids. Here the CDR3 reads CASSRTVPGTQYF. CDR3 DNA: TGTGCCAGCAGCCGGACAGTCCCAGGGACCCAGTACTTC.

The gene calls are TRBV5-1 and TRBJ2-2, with D possibly TRBD2 on 5 matching bases. V lost 5 bases and J lost 5, with 22 bases in between. This CDR3 has 17 amino acids. The germline gives CDR1 SGHRS, CDR2 YFSETQ. DNA of the CDR3: TGCGCCAGCAGGACCGATATGAAGGGCCCGGGGACCGGGGAGCTGTTTTTT. Protein: CASRTDMKGPGTGELFF. The full variable domain, its missing parts supplied by reference TRBV5-1 and TRBJ2-2, is KAGVTQTPRYLIKTRGQQVTLSCSPISGHRSVSWYQQTPGQGLQFLFEYFSETQRNKGNFPGRFSGRQFSNSRSEMNVSTLELGDSALYLCASRTDMKGPGTGELFFGEGSRLTVL.

This clone was seen a single time. The chain has TRBV6-5 and TRBJ1-3; D is unresolved. The CDR3 runs to 15 residues. The V end was cut by 2 bases, the J end by 0 bases, with 8 bases between. The V gene's germline CDR1 is MNHEY and CDR2 SVGAGI. In nucleotides, the CDR3 is TGTGCCAGCAGTTACGGAATCAACTCTGGAAACACCATATATTTT. Amino acids: CASSYGINSGNTIYF.

This clone has just one count. The chain links TRBV9 to TRBJ2-7, with D perhaps matching TRBD1 or TRBD2 (6 bases each). The germline gives CDR1 SGDLS, CDR2 YYNGEE. Between the trimmed V and J ends, which lost 2 bases and 0 bases, there was a span of 12 bases. CDR3 length: 15 amino acids. The CDR3 spells CASSVGGTSSYEQYF. The CDR3 DNA is TGTGCCAGCAGCGTTGGCGGGACAAGCTCCTACGAGCAGTACTTC.

The gene calls are TRBV5-1 and TRBJ2-7; D unresolved. The CDR3 loop spans 15 amino acids. The V end was cut by 4 bases, the J end by 2 bases, with 16 bases between. Germline V gene sequence: CDR1 SGHRS, CDR2 YFSETQ. CDR3 region: CASSLLLPSAYEQYF. The CDR3 DNA sequence: TGCGCCAGCAGCCTCCTGCTCCCGTCAGCCTACGAGCAGTACTTC.

The rearrangement joins TRBV6-4 to TRBJ1-2, with 12 bases aligning to TRBD1. The CDR3 runs to 16 residues. V dropped 5 bases and J dropped 4; count of bases not matched to a gene: 8. Germline V lookup: CDR1 MRHNA, CDR2 SNTAGT. CDR3 in amino acids: CASSPESGQGAYGYTF. The CDR3 DNA reads as TGTGCCAGCAGTCCCGAATCGGGACAGGGGGCCTATGGCTACACCTTC.

The chain couples TRBV7-9 to TRBJ2-7; D tentatively fits TRBD1 or TRBD2 (6 bases each). CDR1 SEHNR and CDR2 FQNEAQ come from the germline V gene (reference sequence). V shed 10 bases and J shed 2 bases, with 12 bases lying between them. The CDR3 extends over 12 amino acids. The CDR3 spells CAIWGAPYEQYF. CDR3 sequence (DNA): TGTGCCATCTGGGGGGCACCCTACGAGCAGTACTTC.

The V gene is TRBV6-1, the J gene TRBJ1-4; TRBD1 is a possible D gene (6 bases). The V end lost 6 bases, the J end lost 5 bases, and 13 bases lay between the germline ends. This CDR3 contains 14 residues. CDR1 and CDR2 from the germline V gene are MNHNS and SASEGT. As DNA, the CDR3 is TGTGCCAGCAGAGCCGGACAGCTAAATGAAAAACTGTTTTTT. Protein product: CASRAGQLNEKLFF.